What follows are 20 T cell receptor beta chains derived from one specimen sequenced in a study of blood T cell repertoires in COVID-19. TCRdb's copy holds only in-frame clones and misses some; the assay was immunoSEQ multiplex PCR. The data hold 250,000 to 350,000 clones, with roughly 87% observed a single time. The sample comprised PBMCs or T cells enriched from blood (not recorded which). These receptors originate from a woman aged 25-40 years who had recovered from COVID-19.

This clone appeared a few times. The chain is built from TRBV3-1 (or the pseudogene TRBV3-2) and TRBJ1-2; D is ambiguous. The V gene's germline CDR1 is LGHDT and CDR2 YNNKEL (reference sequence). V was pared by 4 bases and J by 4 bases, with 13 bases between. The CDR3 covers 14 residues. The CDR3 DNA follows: TGTGCCAGCAGCCGAGGACTCCAGCCCTATGGCTACACCTTC. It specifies CASSRGLQPYGYTF.

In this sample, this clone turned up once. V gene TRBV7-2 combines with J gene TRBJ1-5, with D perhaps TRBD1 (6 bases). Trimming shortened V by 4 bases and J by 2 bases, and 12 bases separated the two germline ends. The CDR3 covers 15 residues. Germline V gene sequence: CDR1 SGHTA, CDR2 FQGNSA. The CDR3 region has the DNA TGTGCCAGCAGCTCAACAGGGTCGGGCAATCAGCCCCAGCATTTT. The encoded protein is CASSSTGSGNQPQHF.

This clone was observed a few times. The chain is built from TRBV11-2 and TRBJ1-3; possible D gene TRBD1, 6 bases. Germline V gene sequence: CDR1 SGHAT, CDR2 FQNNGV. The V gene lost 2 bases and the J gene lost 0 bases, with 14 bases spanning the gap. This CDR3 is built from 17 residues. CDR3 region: CASSLSFQGSSGNTIYF. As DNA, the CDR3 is TGTGCCAGCAGCTTAAGCTTCCAGGGGAGCTCTGGAAACACCATATATTTT.

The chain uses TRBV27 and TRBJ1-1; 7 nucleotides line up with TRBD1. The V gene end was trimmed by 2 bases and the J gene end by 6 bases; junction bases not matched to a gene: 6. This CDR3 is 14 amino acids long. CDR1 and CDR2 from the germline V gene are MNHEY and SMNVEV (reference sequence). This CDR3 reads CASSLTQGRAEAFF. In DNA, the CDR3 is TGTGCCAGCAGTTTAACACAGGGGCGCGCTGAAGCTTTCTTT.

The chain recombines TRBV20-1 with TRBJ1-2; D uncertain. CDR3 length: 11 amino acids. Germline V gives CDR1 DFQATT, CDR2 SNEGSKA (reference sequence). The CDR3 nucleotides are TGCAGCCTGCCAGCTAACTATGGCTACACCTTC. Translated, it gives CSLPANYGYTF.

The CDR3 region has the DNA TGTGCCAGCAGTTACGGGGGGAAGGGAGCTTTCTTT. This encodes CASSYGGKGAFF. The chain couples TRBV6-5 to TRBJ1-1, with a weak D call TRBD1 (5 bases). The V and J ends lost 2 bases and 10 bases respectively, with 11 bases between them. The CDR3 spans 12 residues. Germline values: CDR1 MNHEY, CDR2 SVGAGI.

The CDR3: CASSLERGWETQYF. CDR3 DNA: TGTGCCAGCAGCTTAGAACGGGGGTGGGAGACCCAGTACTTC. The chain has TRBV7-9 and TRBJ2-5; TRBD2 is a possible D gene (6 bases). Germline V gene data show CDR1 as SEHNR and CDR2 as FQNEAQ (reference sequence). This CDR3 has 14 residues. Trimming shortened V by 1 base and J by 5 bases, and 11 bases separated the two germline ends.

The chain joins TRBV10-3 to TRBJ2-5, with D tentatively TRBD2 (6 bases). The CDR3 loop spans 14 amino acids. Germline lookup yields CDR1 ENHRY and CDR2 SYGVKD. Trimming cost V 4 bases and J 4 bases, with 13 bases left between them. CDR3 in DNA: TGTGCCATCAGTGTCAACGGGGGAGGAGAGACCCAGTACTTC. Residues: CAISVNGGGETQYF.

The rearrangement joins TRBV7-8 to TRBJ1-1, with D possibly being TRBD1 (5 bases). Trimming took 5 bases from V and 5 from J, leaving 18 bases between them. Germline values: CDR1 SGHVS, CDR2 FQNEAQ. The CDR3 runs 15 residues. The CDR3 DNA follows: TGTGCCAGCAGCCCAACTCGGGGAGGGGAAACTGAAGCTTTCTTT. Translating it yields CASSPTRGGETEAFF.

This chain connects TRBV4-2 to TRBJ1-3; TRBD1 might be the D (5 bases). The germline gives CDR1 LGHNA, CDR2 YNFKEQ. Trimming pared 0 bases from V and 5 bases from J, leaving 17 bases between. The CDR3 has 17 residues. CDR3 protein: CASSQDLSDSQRNTIYF. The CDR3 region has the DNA TGTGCCAGCAGCCAAGATCTATCAGACAGCCAGAGAAACACCATATATTTT.

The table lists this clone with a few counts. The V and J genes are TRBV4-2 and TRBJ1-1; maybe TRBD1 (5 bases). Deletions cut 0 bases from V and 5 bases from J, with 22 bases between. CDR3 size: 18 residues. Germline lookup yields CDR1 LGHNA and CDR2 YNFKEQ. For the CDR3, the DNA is TGTGCCAGCAGCCAAGATCGGGGTATGGCAGGGAGGGGAACTGAAGCTTTCTTT. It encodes CASSQDRGMAGRGTEAFF.

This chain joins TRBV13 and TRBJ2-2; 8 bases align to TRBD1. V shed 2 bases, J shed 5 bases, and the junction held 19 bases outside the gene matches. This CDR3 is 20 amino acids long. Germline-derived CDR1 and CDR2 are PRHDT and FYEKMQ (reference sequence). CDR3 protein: CASSLHHPSGGPPGTGELFF. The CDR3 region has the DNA TGTGCCAGCAGCTTACACCACCCGTCAGGGGGCCCACCCGGTACCGGGGAGCTGTTTTTT.

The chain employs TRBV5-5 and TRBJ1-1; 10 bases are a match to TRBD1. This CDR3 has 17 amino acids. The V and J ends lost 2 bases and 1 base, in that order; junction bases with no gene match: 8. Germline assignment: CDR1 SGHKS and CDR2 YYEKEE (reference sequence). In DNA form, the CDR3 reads TGTGCCAGCAGCTTTGTCCCGGGACAGGGGAGGAACACTGAAGCTTTCTTT. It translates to CASSFVPGQGRNTEAFF.

The CDR3 reads CASSQRGGNTEAFF. DNA for the CDR3: TGTGCCAGCAGCCAACGAGGGGGGAACACTGAAGCTTTCTTT. The genes are TRBV7-6 and TRBJ1-1; possible D gene TRBD1, 6 bases. Germline lookup yields CDR1 SGHVS and CDR2 FNYEAQ. This CDR3 contains 14 residues. V lost 5 bases and J 1 base, leaving 11 bases between the germline ends.

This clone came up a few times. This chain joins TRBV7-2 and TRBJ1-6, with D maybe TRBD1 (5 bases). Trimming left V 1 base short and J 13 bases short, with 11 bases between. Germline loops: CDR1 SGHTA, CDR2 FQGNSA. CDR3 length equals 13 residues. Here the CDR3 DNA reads TGTGCCAGCAGCTTAGACTGGGGGGAGCCCCTCCACTTT. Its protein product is CASSLDWGEPLHF.

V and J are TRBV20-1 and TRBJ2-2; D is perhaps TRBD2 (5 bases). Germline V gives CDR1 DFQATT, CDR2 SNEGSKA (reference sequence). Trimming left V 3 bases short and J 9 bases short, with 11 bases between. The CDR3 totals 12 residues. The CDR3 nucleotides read TGCAGTGCTAGTAGGTCGGGAAGGGAGCTGTTTTTT. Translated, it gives CSASRSGRELFF.

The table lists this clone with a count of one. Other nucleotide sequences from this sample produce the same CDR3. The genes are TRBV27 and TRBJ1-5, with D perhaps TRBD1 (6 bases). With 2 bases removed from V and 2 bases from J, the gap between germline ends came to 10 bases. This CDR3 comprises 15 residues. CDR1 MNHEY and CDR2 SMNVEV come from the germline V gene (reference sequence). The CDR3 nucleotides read TGTGCCAGCAGTTTAACAGGGTTGGGCAATCAGCCCCAGCATTTT. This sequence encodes CASSLTGLGNQPQHF.

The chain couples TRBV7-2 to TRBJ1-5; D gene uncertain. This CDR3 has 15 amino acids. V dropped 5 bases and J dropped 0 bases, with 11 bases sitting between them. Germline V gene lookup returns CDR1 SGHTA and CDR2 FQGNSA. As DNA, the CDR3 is TGTGCCAGCAGCCTATTCCCCGGTAGCAATCAGCCCCAGCATTTT. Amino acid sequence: CASSLFPGSNQPQHF.

The CDR3 spells CASSKGTGIQTQYF. The CDR3 nucleotides read TGTGCCAGTAGTAAAGGGACAGGGATACAGACCCAGTACTTC. The chain uses TRBV19 and TRBJ2-5; TRBD1 agrees at 9 bases. The CDR3 runs to 14 residues. V shed 4 bases, J shed 6 bases, and the junction held 6 bases outside the gene matches. The germline gives CDR1 LNHDA, CDR2 SQIVND (reference sequence).

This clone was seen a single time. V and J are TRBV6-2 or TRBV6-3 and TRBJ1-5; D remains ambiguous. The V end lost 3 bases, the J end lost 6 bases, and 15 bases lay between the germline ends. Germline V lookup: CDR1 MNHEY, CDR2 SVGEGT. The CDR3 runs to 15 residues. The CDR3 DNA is TGTGCCAGCAGTTATGAGGCGAGGGATTTTCAGCCCCAGCATTTT. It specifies CASSYEARDFQPQHF.